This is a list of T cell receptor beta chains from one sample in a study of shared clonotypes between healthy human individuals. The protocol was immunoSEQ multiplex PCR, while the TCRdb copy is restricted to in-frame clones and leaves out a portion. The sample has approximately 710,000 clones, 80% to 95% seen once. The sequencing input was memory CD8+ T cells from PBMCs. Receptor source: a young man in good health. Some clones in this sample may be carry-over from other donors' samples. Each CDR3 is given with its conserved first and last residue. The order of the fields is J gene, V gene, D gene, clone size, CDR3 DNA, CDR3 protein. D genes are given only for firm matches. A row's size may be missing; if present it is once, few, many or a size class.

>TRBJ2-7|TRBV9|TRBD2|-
TGTGCCAGCAGCGTATCCCCTAGCGGGAGAGGATTCTCCTACGAGCAGTACTTC
CASSVSPSGRGFSYEQYF
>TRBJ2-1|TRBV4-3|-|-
TGCGCCAGCAGCCAAGGACTAGAGAATGAGCAGTTCTTC
CASSQGLENEQFF
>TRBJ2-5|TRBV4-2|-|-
TGTGCCAGCAGCCAAGATACGGGAGTGATTACCACCCAGTACTTC
CASSQDTGVITTQYF
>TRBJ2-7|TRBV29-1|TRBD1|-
TGCAGCGCGAGTGGCGGGACAGGGGGCTACGAGCAGTACTTC
CSASGGTGGYEQYF
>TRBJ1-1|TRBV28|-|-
TGTGCCAGCAGTTACAAGGGATCAGAAGCTTTCTTT
CASSYKGSEAFF
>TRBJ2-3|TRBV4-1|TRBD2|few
TGCGCCAGCAGCCAGACGAGCGGGAGAACAGCAGATACGCAGTATTTT
CASSQTSGRTADTQYF
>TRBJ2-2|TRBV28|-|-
TGTGCCAGCAGTTTATATACAGGGTCCACCGGGGAGCTGTTTTTT
CASSLYTGSTGELFF
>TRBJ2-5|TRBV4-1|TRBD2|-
TGCGCCAGCAGCCAAGCGACTAGCGGGAGTACAGAGACCCAGTACTTC
CASSQATSGSTETQYF
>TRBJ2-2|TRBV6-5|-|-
TGTGCCAGCAGTTACGACGGGACGAACACCGGGGAGCTGTTTTTT
CASSYDGTNTGELFF
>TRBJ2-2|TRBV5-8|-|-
TGTGCCAGCAGCTTGGGTAGCGGTATCACCGGGGAGCTGTTTTTT
CASSLGSGITGELFF
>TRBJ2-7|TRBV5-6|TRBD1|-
TGTGCCAGCAACGTTGCAGGACAGGGCTCCTACGAGCAGTACTTC
CASNVAGQGSYEQYF
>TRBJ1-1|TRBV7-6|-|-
TGTGCCAGCAGCCCCCGCGGGGGTGGGAACACTGAAGCTTTCTTT
CASSPRGGGNTEAFF
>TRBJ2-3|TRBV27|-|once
TGTGCCAGCAGTTTGGGCGGGAACAGCGCAGATACGCAGTATTTT
CASSLGGNSADTQYF